The 19 T cell receptor delta chains below all came from one sample that was sequenced in a study of γδ T cells in repeated Plasmodium falciparum infection. TCRdb redid the clone calls on the multiplex PCR reads with CATT. The table has roughly 90,000 delta-chain clones, almost 1.5% seen once. Vgamma9/Vdelta2+ and Vdelta2-negative gammadelta T cells were flow-sorted from PBMC for bulk sequencing. The specimen was gamma-delta T cells from blood. These receptors were collected from a pool of human donors (malaria-infected and uninfected, not separated).

By share of the sample, this clone is medium-sized (0.01 to 0.1%). Compared with germline, one end of the junction differs, possibly owing to a read error. This sequence joins TRDV2 and TRDJ1, with D unresolved. Looked up from germline, CDR1 is GEAIGNYY and CDR2 is EKD. This CDR3 has 18 amino acids. The CDR3 region has the DNA TGTGCCTGTGACACGAAGTACTACCAGCCGATGTACACCGATAAACCCATCTTT. Amino acids: CACDTKYYQPMYTDKPIF.

This clone was observed a few times. The amino acid sequence in TCRdb belongs to a much larger clone and departs from this DNA's translation at residue 18, likely a sequencing read error; the sequence shown is translated from the DNA. The chain is built from TRDV1 and TRDJ1; TRDD2 agrees at 9 bases. V lost 0 bases to trimming and J lost 6 bases; unmatched junction nucleotides: 26. Germline values: CDR1 TSWWSYY, CDR2 QGS. The length of the CDR3 is 22 residues. Written as DNA, the CDR3 is TGTGCTCTTGGGGAACTGCATACCACCCGCCTTCCTACTTTCAGTTTTACCAATAAACTCATCTTT. Translation: CALGELHTTRLPTFSFTNKLIF.

As regards this clone: TCRdb has a much larger clone's protein, which differs at residue 13 from the translation of this DNA, likely because of a read error; what is shown is the protein translated from the DNA. V gene TRDV2 combines with J gene TRDJ1, with 9 nucleotides matching TRDD3. V lost 3 bases and J lost 6; bases outside the gene matches: 16. The germline V gene encodes CDR1 GEAIGNYY and CDR2 EKD. The CDR3 consists of 17 residues. Written as DNA, the CDR3 is TGTGCCTGTGACCTCATGACGTTACTGGGGGAGACCAATAAACTCATCTTT. It is translated as CACDLMTLLGETNKLIF.

Comment on this clone: Translating this DNA gives a protein that differs at residue 3 from the TCRdb one, which belongs to a much larger clone; a read error is likely, and the protein shown is this translation. The chain carries TRDV1 and TRDJ1; TRDD3 aligns across 9 bases. TCRdb carries no J gene annotation; the J gene was assigned here by matching the DNA with germline. Germline CDR1 reads TSWWSYY; CDR2 reads QGS. The CDR3 extends over 22 amino acids. CDR3 bases: TGTGCTTTTGGGGAACTTTACGATTGGTGGTTGGGGGATAACTCGGCCACCGATAAACTCATCTTT. This codes for CAFGELYDWWLGDNSATDKLIF.

This clone has a handful of counts. Given a far larger clone just one base away, this is likely a sequencing read error. At the DNA level, this CDR3 is encoded by other sequences in the same sample as well. The V gene is TRDV2, the J gene TRDJ1, with TRDD3 matching 10 bases. Germline values: CDR1 GEAIGNYY, CDR2 EKD. CDR3 length equals 20 residues. Germline trimming cut 3 bases from V and 3 bases from J; bases unmatched to any gene: 21. This CDR3 is CACDPISGGGIRELADKLIF. CDR3 in DNA: TGTGCCTGTGACCCAATCAGCGGTGGGGGGATACGCGAATTGGCCGATAAACTCATCTTT.

This clone was detected ten times or more. This same CDR3 is encoded by further DNA sequences in the sample. The rearrangement uses TRDV1 and TRDJ1; a possible D gene is TRDD2 (6 bases). The CDR3 totals 22 residues. Trimming pared 5 bases from V and 0 bases from J, leaving 34 bases between. From germline, CDR1 is TSWWSYY and CDR2 QGS. The CDR3 sequence is CALGSLPFPKLPGGKYTDKLIF. In DNA, the CDR3 is TGTGCTCTTGGGTCACTGCCCTTTCCTAAACTCCCTGGTGGGAAATACACCGATAAACTCATCTTT.

This clone was seen more than once but under ten times. TCRdb pairs this DNA with a much larger clone's protein that differs at residue 9, likely a read error; the protein shown was translated from the DNA. V is TRDV1 and J is TRDJ1, with 8 bases that match TRDD3. V was clipped by 0 bases and J by 0 bases; unmatched bases: 12. Germline V lookup: CDR1 TSWWSYY, CDR2 QGS. The CDR3 has 19 residues. The CDR3 region is CALGELVSAVLGDTDKLIF. As DNA, the CDR3 is TGTGCTCTTGGGGAACTAGTATCCGCTGTACTGGGGGACACCGATAAACTCATCTTT.

About this clone itself: The TCRdb protein, from a much larger clone, departs from this DNA's translation at residue 3, likely by read error; the protein shown derives from the DNA. This chain connects TRDV2 to TRDJ1; D is unclear. The germline CDR1 and CDR2 sequences are GEAIGNYY and EKD. The CDR3 extends over 23 amino acids. In nucleotides, the CDR3 is TGTGCCCGTGACACCGGTAAGCCGGTTGGACCTCCGACAGCACCACACAACACCGATAAACTCATCTTT. Protein: CARDTGKPVGPPTAPHNTDKLIF.

On this clone: The TCRdb record carries a much larger clone's protein, which differs from this DNA's translation at residue 6; a read error is the likely cause, and the protein listed here is the DNA translation. The V call is TRDV3, the J call TRDJ1; D unclear. Matching the DNA to germline supplied the J gene, which TCRdb does not give. The CDR3 loop spans 14 amino acids. Trimming removed 1 base from V and 0 bases from J, with 12 bases in between. The germline V gene has CDR1 TVYSNPD and CDR2 GDNSRS (reference sequence). As DNA, the CDR3 is TGTGCCTTTATTGCCAAGTTGTACACCGATAAACTCATCTTT. Translated, it gives CAFIAKLYTDKLIF.

This clone appeared a few times. TCRdb's protein, taken from a much larger clone, differs from this DNA's translation at residue 15, likely owing to a read error; the protein displayed comes from the DNA. V and J are TRDV1 and TRDJ1, with 8 bases that match TRDD3. TCRdb lists no J gene, so it was determined here by aligning the DNA to germline. The germline V gene encodes CDR1 TSWWSYY and CDR2 QGS. J lost 3 bases, V lost 1 base, and 19 bases had no gene match. This CDR3 is 20 amino acids long. CDR3 nucleotides: TGTGCTCTTGGGGAACCCAGCCCTCCCAAATACTGGGGGCTCGCCGATAAACTCATCTTT. Translating it yields CALGEPSPPKYWGLADKLIF.

This clone showed up just a few times. It is likely a read error: a sequence one base away is far more abundant. The same CDR3 can be traced to other DNA sequences in this sample. V is TRDV1 and J is TRDJ1; TRDD2 or TRDD3 may be the D gene (6 bases each). TCRdb records no J gene; here it was assigned by comparing the DNA to germline. CDR1 TSWWSYY and CDR2 QGS come from the germline V gene. V dropped 3 bases and J dropped 7 bases, with 48 bases sitting between them. The CDR3 spans 25 residues. CDR3 DNA: TGTGCTCTTGGGGAGCGGGTCGGGACCTACCTTTTAGGAGGTCCTACTACCCTACTGGGACTTAAACTCATCTTT. Its translation: CALGERVGTYLLGGPTTLLGLKLIF.

This clone was recorded at least ten times. A read error may account for a junction end that differs from germline. The sample has other DNA sequences that encode this CDR3 too. The rearrangement uses TRDV1 and TRDJ1; TRDD3 agrees at 11 bases. The CDR3 is made up of 19 amino acids. Germline V gene sequence: CDR1 TSWWSYY, CDR2 QGS. The CDR3 sequence: CALGKREPYWGINTDKLIF. CDR3 DNA sequence: TGTGCTCTTGGGAAACGGGAGCCCTACTGGGGGATAAACACTGATAAACTCATCTTT.

The table lists this clone with a few counts. The protein recorded in TCRdb matches a much larger clone and deviates from this DNA's translation at residue 11, suggesting a read error; the protein here is obtained by translating the DNA. This sequence joins TRDV1 and TRDJ2; the D gene is possibly TRDD2 (6 bases). TCRdb supplies no J gene; here it was assigned by aligning the nucleotide sequence to germline. The CDR3 contains 21 residues. Germline assignment: CDR1 TSWWSYY and CDR2 QGS. V lost 1 base to trimming and J lost 0 bases, with 24 bases between them. CDR3 sequence reads: CALGERSYKGVPGPLTAQLFF. The CDR3 DNA follows: TGTGCTCTTGGGGAACGGTCCTACAAGGGGGTACCGGGCCCTTTGACAGCACAACTCTTCTTT.

A note on this clone: TCRdb pairs this DNA with a much larger clone's protein that differs at residues 2 and 9, likely a read error; the protein shown was translated from the DNA. The gene calls are TRDV1 and TRDJ1, with D possibly matching TRDD3 (6 bases). The CDR3 length is 15 residues. Looked up from germline, CDR1 is TSWWSYY and CDR2 is QGS. The CDR3 region has the DNA TGTTCCTTATCGGTAGGGGATTGGTGCACCGATAAACTCATCTTT. As protein: CSLSVGDWCTDKLIF.

In its sample, this clone was seen a few times. The TCRdb protein, from a much larger clone, departs from this DNA's translation at residue 8, likely by read error; the protein shown derives from the DNA. This sequence joins TRDV1 and TRDJ1; a weak D match, TRDD3 (6 bases). The J gene, left out of TCRdb, was set here by checking the DNA against germline. The CDR3 runs 24 residues. With 0 bases removed from V and 4 bases from J, the gap between germline ends came to 39 bases. Germline lookup yields CDR1 TSWWSYY and CDR2 QGS. The CDR3 DNA reads as TGTGCTCTTGGGGAACTAGATAGGGGGAAGAAGAGCCTATCCCTTCTCACACAGAGCGATAAACTCATCTTT. Protein: CALGELDRGKKSLSLLTQSDKLIF.

This clone appeared a few times. This likely came from a read error, as a far larger clone is one base away. Other DNA sequences within the sample encode an identical CDR3. The J gene is TRDJ3, the V gene TRDV1; 11 bases fit TRDD3. TCRdb gives no J gene; it was assigned here by matching the DNA to germline. The CDR3 is made up of 19 amino acids. Germline V gene data show CDR1 as TSWWSYY and CDR2 as QGS. The CDR3: CALGEKLLGDIWDTRQMFF. Here the CDR3 DNA reads TGTGCTCTTGGGGAAAAGTTACTGGGGGATATATGGGACACTCGACAGATGTTTTTC.

This clone has a count of ten or more. TCRdb shows a much larger clone's protein in place of this DNA's translation, and the two differ at residue 14, likely through a read error; the protein shown is translated from the DNA. The chain carries TRDV1 and TRDJ1; 7 positions match TRDD2. After removal of 1 base from V and 0 bases from J, the junction contained 20 bases not matched to a gene. Germline V CDR1 and CDR2: TSWWSYY, QGS. This CDR3 has 21 residues. The CDR3 nucleotides read TGTGCTCTTGGGGAACCGATCCGAATTTCCTACGGGGTCCCGTACACCGATAAACTCATCTTT. This codes for CALGEPIRISYGVPYTDKLIF.

As regards this clone: Translating this DNA gives a protein that differs at residue 9 from the TCRdb one, which belongs to a much larger clone; a read error is likely, and the protein shown is this translation. The chain has TRDV1 and TRDJ1; 12 bases match TRDD3. TCRdb leaves out the J gene; it was filled in here by matching the DNA to germline. The trim removed 5 bases at V and 4 bases at J, leaving 29 bases unmatched. Germline V gene data show CDR1 as TSWWSYY and CDR2 as QGS. The CDR3 extends over 23 amino acids. The CDR3 nucleotides read TGTGCTCTTGGGTCTTCTTCCTACATGGGGTTGGGGGCTGGGGGATACGTCCGCGATAAACTCATCTTT. Residues: CALGSSSYMGLGAGGYVRDKLIF.

On this clone itself: This DNA's translation and the protein TCRdb lists, from a much larger clone, do not match at residue 7, likely due to a read error; the protein shown is translated from the DNA. The rearrangement joins TRDV1 to TRDJ1; 9 bases line up with TRDD2. In germline, CDR1 is TSWWSYY, CDR2 QGS. Germline trimming cut 1 base from V and 0 bases from J; bases unmatched to any gene: 24. This CDR3 comprises 23 residues. CDR3 nucleotides: TGTGCTCTTGGGGAACATTTTTGTAGGCCTTCCTACTCCTACGGGGGATACACCGATAAACTCATCTTT. Translating it yields CALGEHFCRPSYSYGGYTDKLIF.